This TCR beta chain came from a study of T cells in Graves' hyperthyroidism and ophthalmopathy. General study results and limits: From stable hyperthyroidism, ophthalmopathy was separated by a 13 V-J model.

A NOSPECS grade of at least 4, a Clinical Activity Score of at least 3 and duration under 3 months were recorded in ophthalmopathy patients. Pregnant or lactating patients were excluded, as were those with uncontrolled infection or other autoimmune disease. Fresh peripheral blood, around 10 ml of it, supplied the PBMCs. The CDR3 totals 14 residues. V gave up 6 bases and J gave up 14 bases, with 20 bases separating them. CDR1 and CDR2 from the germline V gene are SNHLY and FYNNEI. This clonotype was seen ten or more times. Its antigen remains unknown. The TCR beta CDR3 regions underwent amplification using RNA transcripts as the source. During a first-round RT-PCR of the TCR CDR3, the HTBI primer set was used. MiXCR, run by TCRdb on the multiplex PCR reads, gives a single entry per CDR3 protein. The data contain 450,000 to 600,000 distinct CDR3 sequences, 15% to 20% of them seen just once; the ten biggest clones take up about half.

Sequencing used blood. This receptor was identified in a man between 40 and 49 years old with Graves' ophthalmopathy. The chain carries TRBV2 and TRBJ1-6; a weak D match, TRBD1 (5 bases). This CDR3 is CASRPLGTDGTLHF. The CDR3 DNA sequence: TGTGCCAGCAGGCCCCTGGGGACGGATGGAACCCTCCACTTT.